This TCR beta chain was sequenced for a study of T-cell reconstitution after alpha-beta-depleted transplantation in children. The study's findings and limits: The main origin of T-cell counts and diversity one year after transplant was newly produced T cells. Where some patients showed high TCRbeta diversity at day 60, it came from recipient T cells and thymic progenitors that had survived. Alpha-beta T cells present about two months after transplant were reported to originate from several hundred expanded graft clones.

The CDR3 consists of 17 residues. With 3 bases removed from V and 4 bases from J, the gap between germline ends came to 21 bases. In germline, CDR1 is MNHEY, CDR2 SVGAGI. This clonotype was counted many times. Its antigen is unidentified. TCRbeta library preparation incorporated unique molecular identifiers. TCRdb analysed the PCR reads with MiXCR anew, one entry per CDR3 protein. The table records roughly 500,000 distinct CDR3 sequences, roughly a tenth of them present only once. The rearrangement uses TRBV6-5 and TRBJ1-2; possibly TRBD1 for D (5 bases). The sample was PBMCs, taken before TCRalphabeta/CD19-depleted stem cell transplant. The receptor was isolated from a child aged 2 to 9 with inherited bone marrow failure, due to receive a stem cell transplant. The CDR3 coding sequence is TGTGCCAGCAGTTATACAGGTTTCGAGTTTGATCTCTATGGCTACACCTTC. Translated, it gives CASSYTGFEFDLYGYTF.